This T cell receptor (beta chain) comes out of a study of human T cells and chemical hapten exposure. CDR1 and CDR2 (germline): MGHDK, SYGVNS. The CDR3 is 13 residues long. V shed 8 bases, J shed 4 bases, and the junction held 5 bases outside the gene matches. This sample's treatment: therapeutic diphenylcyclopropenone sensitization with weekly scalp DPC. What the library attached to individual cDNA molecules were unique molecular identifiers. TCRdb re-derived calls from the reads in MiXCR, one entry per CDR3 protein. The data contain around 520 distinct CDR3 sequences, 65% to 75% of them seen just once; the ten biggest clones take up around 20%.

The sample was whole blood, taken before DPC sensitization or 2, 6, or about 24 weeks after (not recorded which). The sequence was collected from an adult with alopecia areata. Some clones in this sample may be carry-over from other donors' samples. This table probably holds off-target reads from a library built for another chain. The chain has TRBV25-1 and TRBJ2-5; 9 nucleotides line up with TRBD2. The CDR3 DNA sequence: TGTGCCAGCCGCGGGGGGGCCGGAGAGACCCAGTACTTC. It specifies CASRGGAGETQYF.